This T cell receptor beta chain is drawn from a study of T cell responses to AZD1222 COVID-19 vaccine. Trimming cost V 5 bases and J 1 base, with 8 bases left between them. The CDR3 is made up of 13 amino acids. Germline V gives CDR1 SGHAT, CDR2 FQDESV (reference sequence). Repertoires were generated with immunoSEQ multiplex PCR, while TCRdb's copy carries only in-frame clones and drops some. The data contain roughly 120,000 clones, more than 80% of them singletons. The sequence derives from an adult who received the MenACWY meningococcal vaccine as a control. The sample consisted of peripheral blood, taken 28 days after the second dose of the MenACWY control vaccine. J is TRBJ1-1 and V is TRBV11-1, with D uncertain. The CDR3 DNA is TGTGCCAGCAGCCAACAGACGAACACTGAAGCTTTCTTT. It specifies CASSQQTNTEAFF. Full variable domain (missing parts from reference TRBV11-1 and TRBJ1-1): EAEVAQSPRYKITEKSQAVAFWCDPISGHATLYWYRQILGQGPELLVQFQDESVVDDSQLPKDRFSAERLKGVDSTLKIQPAELGDSAMYLCASSQQTNTEAFFGQGTRLTVV.